These T cell receptor beta chains were read from a single sample in a study of T cell responses to AZD1222 COVID-19 vaccine. Profiling relied on immunoSEQ multiplex PCR, and the TCRdb table lists in-frame clones only, not all of them. The sample gives 100,000 or so clones, roughly 87% of which show up once; around 3.2% is in the top ten. This material consisted of peripheral blood, taken on day 0 of AZD1222 vaccination. Every receptor here comes from an adult in good health. CDR3s include the opening cysteine and the closing phenylalanine or tryptophan. Each record gives: D gene, J gene, V gene, clone size, CDR3 DNA, CDR3 protein. D genes are given only for firm matches. Size tells how often a clone was seen (once, few, many) or the class of an expanded clone, and some rows leave it out.

>-|TRBJ2-7|TRBV5-1|-
TGCGCCAGCAGCCCGGTAGGCGGGGCGGCCTACGAGCAGTACTTC
CASSPVGGAAYEQYF
>TRBD1|TRBJ1-5|TRBV6-2/TRBV6-3|-
TGTGCCAGCAGCCATGGACAGGGTCGGTATCAGCCCCAGCATTTT
CASSHGQGRYQPQHF
>-|TRBJ2-3|TRBV30|-
TGTGCCTGGGCCCTCCCTGTAGGAACCTACACAGATACGCAGTATTTT
CAWALPVGTYTDTQYF
>TRBD1|TRBJ1-1|TRBV29-1|-
TGCAGCGTTGAACGGGGACAGGAGGCTTTCTTT
CSVERGQEAFF
>-|TRBJ1-2|TRBV11-3|-
TGTGCCAGCAGCTTAGTGGGCCGCAACGACTATGGCTACACCTTC
CASSLVGRNDYGYTF
>-|TRBJ2-5|TRBV19|-
TGTGCCAGTAGTATATCGGCCCAGTACCAAGAGACCCAGTACTTC
CASSISAQYQETQYF
>-|TRBJ1-5|TRBV6-1|-
TGTGCCAGCAGTGAAGAAGGGACACCTCTTAATCAGCCCCAGCATTTT
CASSEEGTPLNQPQHF
>-|TRBJ1-2|TRBV28|-
TGTGCCAGCACCATCCAGTCTTTGGGGGACTATGGCTACACCTTC
CASTIQSLGDYGYTF
>-|TRBJ1-2|TRBV27|-
TGTGCCAGCAGTGGGGGGGCGGTATATGGCTACACCTTC
CASSGGAVYGYTF
>TRBD1|TRBJ2-3|TRBV4-2|once
TGTGCCAGCAGCCCAGAGAGACAGGGGAAGGTAGTAGATACGCAGTATTTT
CASSPERQGKVVDTQYF
>-|TRBJ2-7|TRBV5-1|-
TGCGCCAGCAGCTTAACCCAGGGGTGGTCCTACGAGCAGTACTTC
CASSLTQGWSYEQYF
>TRBD1|TRBJ2-4|TRBV2|few
TGTGCCATGCACCGGGGACAGGGAAACATTCAGTACTTC
CAMHRGQGNIQYF
>-|TRBJ1-1|TRBV6-2/TRBV6-3|-
TGTGCCAGCAGTTACTATGGAAGTCCGGGCACTGAAGCTTTCTTT
CASSYYGSPGTEAFF
>-|TRBJ1-2|TRBV5-1|-
TGTGCCAGCAGCGGCGGATGGACTAACTATGGCTACACCTTC
CASSGGWTNYGYTF
>TRBD2|TRBJ2-3|TRBV27|few
TGTGCCAGCAGTTTGTATTATGAGGCCCCGGGGGGGACGCAGTATTTT
CASSLYYEAPGGTQYF
>TRBD1|TRBJ1-2|TRBV7-2|-
TGTGCCAGCAGCTTAGGGGGGAGACAGGGTGGGTATGGCTACACCTTC
CASSLGGRQGGYGYTF
>TRBD2|TRBJ2-3|TRBV6-5|-
TGTGCCAGCAGTAAGCGGGAGGGTGAAGATACGCAGTATTTT
CASSKREGEDTQYF
>-|TRBJ1-5|TRBV6-2/TRBV6-3|-
TGTGCCAGCAGTTCACCCCCGTGGGGTCAGCCCCAGCATTTT
CASSSPPWGQPQHF
>-|TRBJ1-2|TRBV27|-
TGTGCCAGCAGTCCCTACCCCGGGGCGGGGTATGGCTACACCTTC
CASSPYPGAGYGYTF
>-|TRBJ1-5|TRBV6-1|-
TGTGCCAGCAGTGAAGGAATACAGGGACCCAATCAGCCCCAGCATTTT
CASSEGIQGPNQPQHF
>-|TRBJ1-6|TRBV5-4|-
TGTGCCAGCAGCTTGTCAGCACAAGCGAATTCACCCCTCCACTTT
CASSLSAQANSPLHF
>-|TRBJ2-1|TRBV9|-
TGTGCCAGCAGCGTAGTAGGCCCCGGCGAGCAGTTCTTC
CASSVVGPGEQFF
>-|TRBJ2-2|TRBV18|-
TGTGCCAGCTCACCAGGTGTCACCGGGGAGCTGTTTTTT
CASSPGVTGELFF
>-|TRBJ2-7|TRBV3-1/TRBV3-2|-
TGTGCCAGCAGCCAAGATACAGGACGTACCTACGAGCAGTACTTC
CASSQDTGRTYEQYF
>-|TRBJ1-2|TRBV9|-
TGTGCCAGCAGCGTAGGGGGGGCTGGGGCTCCCTATGGCTACACCTTC
CASSVGGAGAPYGYTF
>TRBD1|TRBJ1-6|TRBV7-3|-
TGTGCCAGCAGCCGGACAGGGGATTCACCCCTCCACTTT
CASSRTGDSPLHF
>-|TRBJ1-6|TRBV5-5|-
TGTGCCAGCAGCTTGGGAGAGGTTTCTGGTTCACCCCTCCACTTT
CASSLGEVSGSPLHF
>TRBD2|TRBJ2-1|TRBV3-1/TRBV3-2|-
TGTGCCAGCAGCTATAGCGGGGGGGCGAATGAGCAGTTCTTC
CASSYSGGANEQFF
>TRBD2|TRBJ2-1|TRBV11-2|-
TGTGCCAGCAGCGTCCCTGGGGCGGGGGGGCTCATAAATGAGCAGTTCTTC
CASSVPGAGGLINEQFF
>TRBD2|TRBJ2-7|TRBV7-6|-
TGTGCCAGCAGCTTATATGCTAGCGGTATAGGCTACGAGCAGTACTTC
CASSLYASGIGYEQYF
>TRBD1|TRBJ2-7|TRBV6-2/TRBV6-3|-
TGTGCCAGCAGTTACTCGAGTTCGGGACAGGCTGTTCAGTACTTC
CASSYSSSGQAVQYF
>TRBD1|TRBJ2-1|TRBV4-2|few
TGTGCCAGCAGCCAAGACCCAGGGGGCTACAATGAGCAGTTCTTC
CASSQDPGGYNEQFF
>-|TRBJ1-3|TRBV7-9|-
TGTGCCAGCAGCTTAGCGGCTAACTCTGGAAACACCATATATTTT
CASSLAANSGNTIYF
>-|TRBJ1-2|TRBV19|-
TGTGCCAGTAGTATAGCCGCATCTAACTATGGCTACACCTTC
CASSIAASNYGYTF
>-|TRBJ1-1|TRBV21-1|-
TGTGCCAGCAGCAAAGTTGCGGTCGTCACTGAAGCTTTCTTT
CASSKVAVVTEAFF
>-|TRBJ2-7|TRBV6-5|-
TGTGCCAGCAGAGACAGAAAGCAAAGGGACTACGAGCAGTACTTC
CASRDRKQRDYEQYF